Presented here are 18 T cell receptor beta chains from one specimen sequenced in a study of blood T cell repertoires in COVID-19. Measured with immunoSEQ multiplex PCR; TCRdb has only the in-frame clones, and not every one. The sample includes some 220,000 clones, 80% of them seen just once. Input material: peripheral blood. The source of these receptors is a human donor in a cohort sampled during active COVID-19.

DNA for the CDR3: TGTGCCAGCAGTCCGGCGGCTAGGGGGGAGCAGTACTTC. It translates to CASSPAARGEQYF. V usage is TRBV25-1 and J usage is TRBJ2-7, with D possibly TRBD1 on 6 matching bases. The CDR3 is made up of 13 amino acids. Trimming cost V 5 bases and J 7 bases, with 15 bases left between them. CDR1 and CDR2 from the germline V gene are MGHDK and SYGVNS.

The CDR3 here is CASSVVGRGDTQYF. The CDR3, as DNA: TGTGCCAGCAGCGTAGTTGGCCGAGGGGATACGCAGTATTTT. J is TRBJ2-3 and V is TRBV9, with a tentative D call TRBD2 (5 bases). Looked up from germline, CDR1 is SGDLS and CDR2 is YYNGEE. Deletions cut 0 bases from V and 6 bases from J, with 11 bases between. This CDR3 spans 14 amino acids.

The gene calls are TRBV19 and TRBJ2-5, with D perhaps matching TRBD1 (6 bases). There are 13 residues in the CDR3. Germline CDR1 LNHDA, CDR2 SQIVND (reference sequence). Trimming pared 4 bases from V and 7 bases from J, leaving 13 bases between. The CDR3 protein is CASSTSGRGTQYF. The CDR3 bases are TGTGCCAGTAGTACAAGCGGCAGGGGGACCCAGTACTTC.

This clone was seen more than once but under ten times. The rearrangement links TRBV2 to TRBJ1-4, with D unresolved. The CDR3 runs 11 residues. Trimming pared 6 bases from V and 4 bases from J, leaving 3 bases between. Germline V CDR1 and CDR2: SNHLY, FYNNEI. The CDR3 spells CASSRNEKLFF. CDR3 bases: TGTGCCAGCAGCCGTAATGAAAAACTGTTTTTT.

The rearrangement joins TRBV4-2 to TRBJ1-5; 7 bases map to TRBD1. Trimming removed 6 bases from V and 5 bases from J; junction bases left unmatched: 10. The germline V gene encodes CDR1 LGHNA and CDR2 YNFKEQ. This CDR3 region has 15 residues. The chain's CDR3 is CASRPGGGSDQPQHF. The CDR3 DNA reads TGTGCCAGCAGGCCAGGGGGAGGTAGTGATCAGCCCCAGCATTTT.

CDR3 amino acids: CASSPAGASGANVLTF. CDR3 bases: TGTGCCAGCAGCCCAGCGGGAGCGTCTGGGGCCAACGTCCTGACTTTC. This chain uses TRBV7-2 with TRBJ2-6, with 8 bases that match TRBD2. From germline, CDR1 is SGHTA and CDR2 FQGNSA. The CDR3 contains 16 residues. J was trimmed by 1 base and V by 5 bases; bases with no gene match: 4.

The CDR3 DNA sequence: TGTGCCAGCAGCGTAGCAACGGGTAGCTCTGGAAACACCATATATTTT. Amino acids: CASSVATGSSGNTIYF. This rearrangement joins TRBV9 to TRBJ1-3, with D unresolved. Per the germline V gene, CDR1 is SGDLS and CDR2 is YYNGEE. The CDR3 has 16 amino acids. V lost 0 bases, J lost 0 bases, and 10 bases lay in between.

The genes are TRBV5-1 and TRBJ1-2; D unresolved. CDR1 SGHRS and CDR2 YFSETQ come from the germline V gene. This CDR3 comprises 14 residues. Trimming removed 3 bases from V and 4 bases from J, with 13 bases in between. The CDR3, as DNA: TGCGCCAGCAGCTCCCCGGACGGGGTCTATGGCTACACCTTC. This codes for CASSSPDGVYGYTF.

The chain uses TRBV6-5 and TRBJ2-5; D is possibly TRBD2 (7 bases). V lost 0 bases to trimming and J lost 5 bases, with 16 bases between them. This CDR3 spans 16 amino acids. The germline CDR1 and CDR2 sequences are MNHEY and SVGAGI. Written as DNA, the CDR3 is TGTGCCAGCAGTTACTCTTGGGGGGGGCTGGGGGAGACCCAGTACTTC. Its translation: CASSYSWGGLGETQYF.

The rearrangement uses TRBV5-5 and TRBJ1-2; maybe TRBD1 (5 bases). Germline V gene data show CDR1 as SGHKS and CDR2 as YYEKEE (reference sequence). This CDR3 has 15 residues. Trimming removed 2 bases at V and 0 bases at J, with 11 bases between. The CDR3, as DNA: TGTGCCAGCAGCTTCGGACGGACAACTAACTATGGCTACACCTTC. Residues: CASSFGRTTNYGYTF. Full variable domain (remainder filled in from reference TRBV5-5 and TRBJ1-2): DAGVTQSPTHLIKTRGQQVTLRCSPISGHKSVSWYQQVLGQGPQFIFQYYEKEERGRGNFPDRFSARQFPNYSSELNVNALLLGDSALYLCASSFGRTTNYGYTFGSGTRLTVV.

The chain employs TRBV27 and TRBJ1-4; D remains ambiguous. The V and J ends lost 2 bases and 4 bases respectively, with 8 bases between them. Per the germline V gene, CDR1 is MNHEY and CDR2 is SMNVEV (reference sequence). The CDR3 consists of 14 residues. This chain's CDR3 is CASSLLGLNEKLFF. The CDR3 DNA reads TGTGCCAGCAGTTTACTAGGACTTAATGAAAAACTGTTTTTT.

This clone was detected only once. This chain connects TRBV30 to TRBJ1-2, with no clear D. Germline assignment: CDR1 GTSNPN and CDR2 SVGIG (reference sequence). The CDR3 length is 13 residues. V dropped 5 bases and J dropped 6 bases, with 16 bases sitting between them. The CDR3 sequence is CAWFTRRKDGYTF. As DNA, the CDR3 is TGTGCCTGGTTCACCAGGAGGAAGGATGGCTACACCTTC.

The CDR3 coding sequence is TGCAGCGCCCGCACAGGCTTCCAAGAGACCCAGTACTTC. The encoded protein is CSARTGFQETQYF. The chain is built from TRBV29-1 and TRBJ2-5, with TRBD1 as a possible D gene (5 bases). The CDR3 sequence is 13 residues long. Germline V lookup: CDR1 SQVTM, CDR2 ANQGSEA. The V end was cut by 7 bases, the J end by 1 base, with 13 bases between.

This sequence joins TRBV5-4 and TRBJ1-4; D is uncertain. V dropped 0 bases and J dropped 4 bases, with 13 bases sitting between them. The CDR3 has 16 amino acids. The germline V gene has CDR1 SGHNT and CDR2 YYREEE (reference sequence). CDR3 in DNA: TGTGCCAGCAGCTTGGGACTGTCGGGGTATAATGAAAAACTGTTTTTT. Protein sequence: CASSLGLSGYNEKLFF.

The CDR3: CASTRRVLYGYTF. CDR3 sequence (DNA): TGTGCCAGCACGCGCAGGGTCCTATATGGCTACACCTTC. This chain joins TRBV28 and TRBJ1-2, with a possible D match to TRBD1 (5 bases). Deletions cut 7 bases from V and 5 bases from J, with 14 bases between. In germline, CDR1 is MDHEN, CDR2 SYDVKM. This CDR3 is built from 13 residues.

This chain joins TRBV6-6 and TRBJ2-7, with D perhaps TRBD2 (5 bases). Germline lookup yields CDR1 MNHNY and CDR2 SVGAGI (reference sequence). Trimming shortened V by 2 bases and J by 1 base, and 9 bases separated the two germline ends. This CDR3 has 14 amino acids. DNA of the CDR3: TGTGCCAGCAGTTACGGCGGGCAGTCCTACGAGCAGTACTTC. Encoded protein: CASSYGGQSYEQYF.

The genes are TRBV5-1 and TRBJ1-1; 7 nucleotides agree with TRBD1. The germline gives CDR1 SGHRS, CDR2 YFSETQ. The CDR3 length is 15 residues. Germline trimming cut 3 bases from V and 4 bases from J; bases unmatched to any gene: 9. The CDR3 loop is CASSWLEGARTEAFF. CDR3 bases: TGCGCCAGCAGCTGGTTGGAGGGGGCGCGCACTGAAGCTTTCTTT.

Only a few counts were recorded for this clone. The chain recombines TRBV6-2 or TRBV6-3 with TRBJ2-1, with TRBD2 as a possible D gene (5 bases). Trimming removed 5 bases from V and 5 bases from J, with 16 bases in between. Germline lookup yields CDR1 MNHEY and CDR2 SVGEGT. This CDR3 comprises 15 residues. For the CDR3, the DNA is TGTGCCAGCAGTCCACCCGGTCGGCGGGACAATGAGCAGTTCTTC. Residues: CASSPPGRRDNEQFF.